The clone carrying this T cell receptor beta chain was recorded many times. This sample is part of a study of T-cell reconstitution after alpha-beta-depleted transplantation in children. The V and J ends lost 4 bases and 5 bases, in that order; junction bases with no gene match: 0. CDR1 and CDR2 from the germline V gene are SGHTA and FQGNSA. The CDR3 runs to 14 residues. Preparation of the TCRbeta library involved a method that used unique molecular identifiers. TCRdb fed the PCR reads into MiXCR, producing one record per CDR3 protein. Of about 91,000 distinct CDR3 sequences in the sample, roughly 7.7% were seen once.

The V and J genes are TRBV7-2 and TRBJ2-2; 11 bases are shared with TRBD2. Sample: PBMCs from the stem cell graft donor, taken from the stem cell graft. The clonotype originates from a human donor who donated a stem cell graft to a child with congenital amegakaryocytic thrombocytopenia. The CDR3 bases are TGTGCCAGCAGCTCTAGCGGGAGGACCGGGGAGCTGTTTTTT. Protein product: CASSSSGRTGELFF.